This TCR beta chain was recorded in a study of cytomegalovirus exposure and HLA in healthy donors. General study findings and limits: TCR beta chains numbering more than 150 were designated cytomegalovirus-associated.

The CDR3 spans 14 residues. Per germline, CDR1 MNHEY and CDR2 SMNVEV (reference sequence). V was pared by 6 bases and J by 8 bases, with 9 bases of the junction left unmatched. Sequencing used immunoSEQ multiplex PCR; TCRdb keeps in-frame clones, though not all of them. Of 180,000 or so clones in the sample, 80% to 90% were seen once. Concerning this clone itself: Its antigen remains unidentified.

The genes are TRBV27 and TRBJ2-1, with 8 bases identical to TRBD2. The sequenced sample was PBMCs. The sequence derives from a woman younger than 45 in good health and CMV-seropositive. The DNA of the CDR3 is TGTGCCAGCAGAGAGCGGGAGCCCGAGTATGAGCAGTTCTTC. Amino acid sequence: CASREREPEYEQFF.